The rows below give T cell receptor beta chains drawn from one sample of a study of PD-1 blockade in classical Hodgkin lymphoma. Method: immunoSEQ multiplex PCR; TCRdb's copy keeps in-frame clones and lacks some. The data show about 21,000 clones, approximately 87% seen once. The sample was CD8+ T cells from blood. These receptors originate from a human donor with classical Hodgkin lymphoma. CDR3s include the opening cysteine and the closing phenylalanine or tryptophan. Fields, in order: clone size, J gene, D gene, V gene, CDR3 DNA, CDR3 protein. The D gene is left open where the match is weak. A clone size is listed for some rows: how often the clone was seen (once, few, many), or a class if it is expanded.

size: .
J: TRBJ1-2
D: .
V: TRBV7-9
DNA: TGTGCCAGCAGCTTAGCTACAGGGAAAAACTATGGCTACACCTTC
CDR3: CASSLATGKNYGYTF

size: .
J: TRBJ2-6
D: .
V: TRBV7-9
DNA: .
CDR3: CASSLVGGGSGANVLAF

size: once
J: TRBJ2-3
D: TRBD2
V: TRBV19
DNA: TGTGCCAGTAGGGCCGGGACTAGCGCAAGCACAGATACGCAGTATTTT
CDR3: CASRAGTSASTDTQYF

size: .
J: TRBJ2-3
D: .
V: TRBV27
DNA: TGTGCCAGCAGTCCCCCCGCTCTCGATACGCAGTATTTT
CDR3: CASSPPALDTQYF

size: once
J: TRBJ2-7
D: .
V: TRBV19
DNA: TGTGCCAGTAGTATAGGTTCGGGATTCGGGGAAGGCTCCTACGAGCAGTACTTC
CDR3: CASSIGSGFGEGSYEQYF

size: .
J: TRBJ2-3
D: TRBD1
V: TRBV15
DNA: TGTGCCACCAGCAGCTGGGACAGTCAAGAGGGCCCAGATACGCAGTATTTT
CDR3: CATSSWDSQEGPDTQYF

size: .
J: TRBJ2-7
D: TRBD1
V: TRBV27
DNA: TGTGCCAGCATTCCTGGTCGGACAGGCAACTACGAGCAGTACTTC
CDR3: CASIPGRTGNYEQYF

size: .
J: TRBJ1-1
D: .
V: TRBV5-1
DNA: TGCGCCAGCAGCGGAACCGGGACAAACGTTAACACTGAAGCTTTCTTT
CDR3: CASSGTGTNVNTEAFF

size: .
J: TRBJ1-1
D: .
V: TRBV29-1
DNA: TGCAGCGTTGAAGGGGGAACCTACACTGAAGCTTTCTTT
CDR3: CSVEGGTYTEAFF

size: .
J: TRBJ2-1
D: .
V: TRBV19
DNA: TGTGCCAGTAGTATAGTTTTTGCCGGTGAGGGGGACTACAATGAGCAGTTCTTC
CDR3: CASSIVFAGEGDYNEQFF

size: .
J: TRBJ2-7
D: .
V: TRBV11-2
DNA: TGTGCCAGCAGCCAAGGAACAGCCATCTACGAGCAGTACTTC
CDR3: CASSQGTAIYEQYF

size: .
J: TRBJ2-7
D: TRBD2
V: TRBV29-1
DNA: TGCAGCGTTGAAGAGCGGGGGTTAGGTAATGGGGCCTACGAGCAGTACTTC
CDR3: CSVEERGLGNGAYEQYF

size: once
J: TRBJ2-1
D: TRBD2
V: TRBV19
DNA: TGTGCCAGTAGTCTGCTAGCGGCCCCCTACAATGAGCAGTTCTTC
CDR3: CASSLLAAPYNEQFF

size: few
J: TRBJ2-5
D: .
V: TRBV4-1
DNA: TGCGCCAGCAGCCAAGCTCATCCCCAAGAGACCCAGTACTTC
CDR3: CASSQAHPQETQYF

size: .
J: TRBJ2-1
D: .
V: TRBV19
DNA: TGTGCCAGTAGTTACCTAGCTGAGGGTTACAATGAGCAGTTCTTC
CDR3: CASSYLAEGYNEQFF

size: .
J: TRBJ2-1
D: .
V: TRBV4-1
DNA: TGCGCCAGCAGCCAAGATGCAGGGCGGCTCTCCTACAATGAGCAGTTCTTC
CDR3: CASSQDAGRLSYNEQFF